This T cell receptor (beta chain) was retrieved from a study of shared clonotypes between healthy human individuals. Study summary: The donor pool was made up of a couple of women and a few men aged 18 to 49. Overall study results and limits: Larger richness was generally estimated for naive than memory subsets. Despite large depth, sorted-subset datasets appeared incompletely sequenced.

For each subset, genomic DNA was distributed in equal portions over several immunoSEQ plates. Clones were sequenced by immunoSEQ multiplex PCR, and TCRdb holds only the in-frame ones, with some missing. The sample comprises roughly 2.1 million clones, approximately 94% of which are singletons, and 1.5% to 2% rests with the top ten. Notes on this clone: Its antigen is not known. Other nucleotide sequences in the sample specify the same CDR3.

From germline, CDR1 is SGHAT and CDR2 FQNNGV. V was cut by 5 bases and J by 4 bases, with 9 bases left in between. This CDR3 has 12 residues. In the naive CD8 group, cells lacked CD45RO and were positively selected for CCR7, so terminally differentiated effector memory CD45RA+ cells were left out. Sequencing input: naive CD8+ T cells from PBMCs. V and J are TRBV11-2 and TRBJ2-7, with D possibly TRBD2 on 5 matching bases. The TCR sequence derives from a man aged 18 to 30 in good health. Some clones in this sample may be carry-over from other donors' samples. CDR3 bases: TGTGCCAGCAGCGGAGGCGGGTACGAGCAGTACTTC. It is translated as CASSGGGYEQYF. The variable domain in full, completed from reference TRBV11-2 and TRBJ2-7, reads EAGVAQSPRYKIIEKRQSVAFWCNPISGHATLYWYQQILGQGPKLLIQFQNNGVVDDSQLPKDRFSAERLKGVDSTLKIQPAKLEDSAVYLCASSGGGYEQYFGPGTRLTVT.